The 21 T cell receptor beta chains reported below all come from one sample, sequenced in a study of cytomegalovirus exposure and HLA in healthy donors. PCR involved 60 Vbeta and 13 Jbeta primers. Repertoires were generated with immunoSEQ multiplex PCR, while TCRdb's copy carries only in-frame clones and drops some. Seen here are 300,000 or so clones, about 83% observed once, and the top ten hold roughly 2%. The sample comprised PBMCs. These receptors were collected from a woman aged 40 to 50 in good health and CMV-seropositive.

This chain connects TRBV5-6 to TRBJ2-3; D remains unclear. The CDR3 covers 15 residues. In germline, CDR1 is SGHDT, CDR2 YYEEEE. Deletions cut 4 bases from V and 1 base from J, with 13 bases between. The CDR3 reads CASSPNPRGTDTQYF. CDR3 DNA sequence: TGTGCCAGCAGCCCCAATCCTAGAGGCACAGATACGCAGTATTTT.

About this clone itself: The junction departs from germline at one end; a sequencing error may be responsible. The chain employs TRBV7-9 and TRBJ2-1; D perhaps matches TRBD1 (6 bases). The CDR3 runs 16 residues. Germline CDR1 and CDR2: SEHNR and FQNEAQ (reference sequence). The CDR3 protein is CSSSPRSGVGYNEQFF. The CDR3 nucleotides read TGTTCCAGCAGCCCCCGATCAGGGGTGGGCTACAATGAGCAGTTCTTC. The variable domain in full, with the rest retrieved from reference TRBV7-9 and TRBJ2-1, is DTGVSQNPRHKITKRGQNVTFRCDPISEHNRLYWYRQTLGQGPEFLTYFQNEAQLEKSRLLSDRFSAERPKGSFSTLEIQRTEQGDSAMYLCSSSPRSGVGYNEQFFGPGTRLTVL.

V and J are TRBV28 and TRBJ1-2, with a tentative D call TRBD1 (5 bases). CDR3 length: 14 amino acids. Trimming removed 2 bases from V and 4 bases from J, with 11 bases in between. Germline CDR1 and CDR2: MDHEN and SYDVKM. DNA for the CDR3: TGTGCCAGCAGTTTAACTGCAGGGCCCTATGGCTACACCTTC. This gives the protein CASSLTAGPYGYTF.

A remark on this clone: The junction differs from germline at one of its ends, possibly a read error. The chain uses TRBV2 and TRBJ1-5; the D gene is possibly TRBD1 (6 bases). Germline V CDR1 and CDR2: SNHLY, FYNNEI. The CDR3 is 12 amino acids. CDR3 nucleotide sequence: TGTGCCAGCAGTCCTCCCGGGACACTCTATTATTTT. It is translated as CASSPPGTLYYF. Together with reference TRBV2 and TRBJ1-5, the CDR3 gives the full variable domain: EPEVTQTPSHQVTQMGQEVILRCVPISNHLYFYWYRQILGQKVEFLVSFYNNEISEKSEIFDDQFSVERPDGSNFTLKIRSTKLEDSAMYFCASSPPGTLYYFGDGTRLSIL.

The chain's CDR3 is CASSFIYQFSQGGLQPQHF. In DNA form, the CDR3 reads TGCGCCAGCAGTTTCATCTATCAATTTTCACAGGGCGGGTTACAGCCCCAGCATTTT. The chain joins TRBV23-1 to TRBJ1-5; TRBD1 might be the D (6 bases). TRBV23-1 is an open reading frame, and its role is uncertain. The V end was cut by 5 bases, the J end by 7 bases, with 30 bases between. There are 19 residues in the CDR3.

This clone was seen only once. The chain uses TRBV29-1 and TRBJ2-5, with 7 bases matching TRBD1. CDR1 and CDR2 from the germline V gene are SQVTM and ANQGSEA. J gave up 5 bases and V 1 base, and 10 bases lay outside the gene matches. This CDR3 has 15 residues. DNA of the CDR3: TGCAGCGTTGAAGTTGATGAGGGGGCTTGGGAGACCCAGTACTTC. This sequence encodes CSVEVDEGAWETQYF. Full variable domain (missing parts from reference TRBV29-1 and TRBJ2-5): SAVISQKPSRDICQRGTSLTIQCQVDSQVTMMFWYRQQPGQSLTLIATANQGSEATYESGFVIDKFPISRPNLTFSTLTVSNMSPEDSSIYLCSVEVDEGAWETQYFGPGTRLLVL.

V usage is TRBV11-2 and J usage is TRBJ2-1, with TRBD2 matching over 9 bases. The CDR3 contains 19 residues. V dropped 1 base and J dropped 4; count of bases not matched to a gene: 14. Germline V lookup: CDR1 SGHAT, CDR2 FQNNGV. This CDR3 is CASSLAGTSLAGMYNEQFF. In DNA form, the CDR3 reads TGTGCCAGCAGCTTAGCGGGTACGTCACTAGCGGGTATGTACAATGAGCAGTTCTTC.

The rearrangement links TRBV5-1 to TRBJ2-5, with 11 bases matching TRBD1. V lost 4 bases, J lost 5 bases, and 7 bases stayed unmatched. Germline lookup yields CDR1 SGHRS and CDR2 YFSETQ. This CDR3 spans 15 amino acids. The CDR3 reads CASSTGQGVGETQYF. The CDR3 nucleotides are TGCGCCAGCAGCACGGGACAGGGGGTTGGGGAGACCCAGTACTTC. Complete variable domain (other parts from reference TRBV5-1 and TRBJ2-5): KAGVTQTPRYLIKTRGQQVTLSCSPISGHRSVSWYQQTPGQGLQFLFEYFSETQRNKGNFPGRFSGRQFSNSRSEMNVSTLELGDSALYLCASSTGQGVGETQYFGPGTRLLVL.

The chain has TRBV19 and TRBJ2-1, with 8 bases lining up with TRBD2. The CDR3 spans 17 residues. V lost 0 bases to trimming and J lost 4 bases; unmatched junction nucleotides: 8. Germline V lookup: CDR1 LNHDA, CDR2 SQIVND (reference sequence). The CDR3: CASSIDLPSGLYNEQFF. The DNA of the CDR3 is TGTGCCAGTAGTATAGATCTGCCTAGCGGGCTTTACAATGAGCAGTTCTTC.

This chain connects TRBV27 to TRBJ2-5, with 7 bases fitting TRBD2. Near its end, the DNA agrees better with TRBJ2-7, so the J call may be wrong. CDR1 MNHEY and CDR2 SMNVEV come from the germline V gene (reference sequence). This CDR3 contains 16 residues. The CDR3 region is CASSLYGGGPPYEQYF. The CDR3 region has the DNA TGTGCCAGCAGTTTATATGGGGGAGGGCCTCCCTACGAGCAGTACTTC.

The chain couples TRBV6-5 to TRBJ1-4; 7 bases line up with TRBD1. There are 14 residues in the CDR3. V was pared by 6 bases and J by 2 bases, with 3 bases of the junction left unmatched. The germline V gene encodes CDR1 MNHEY and CDR2 SVGAGI. CDR3 amino acids: CASSDRATNEKLFF. The CDR3 region has the DNA TGTGCCAGCAGCGACAGGGCCACTAATGAAAAACTGTTTTTT.

This clone has just one count. For the CDR3, the DNA is TGTGCCAGCAGTGCAGGGGGCCTGAGTACCTACGAGCAGTACTTC. Translated: CASSAGGLSTYEQYF. The rearrangement joins TRBV28 to TRBJ2-7; TRBD1 aligns across 8 bases. The CDR3 is made up of 15 amino acids. Germline CDR1 reads MDHEN; CDR2 reads SYDVKM. V shed 5 bases, J shed 2 bases, and the junction held 8 bases outside the gene matches.

This rearrangement joins TRBV6-1 to TRBJ2-1; a weak D match, TRBD1 (5 bases). The germline CDR1 and CDR2 sequences are MNHNS and SASEGT. CDR3 length equals 16 residues. Trimming pared 4 bases from V and 0 bases from J, leaving 13 bases between. The CDR3 DNA reads as TGTGCCAGCAGTGTTCGCAGGGATCTCTCCTACAATGAGCAGTTCTTC. Its translation: CASSVRRDLSYNEQFF.

The rearrangement links TRBV5-1 to TRBJ2-5, with D perhaps matching TRBD2 (5 bases). The end of the DNA is better explained by TRBJ2-7, so the J call may be wrong. Germline V gene data show CDR1 as SGHRS and CDR2 as YFSETQ. The CDR3 sequence is 13 residues long. The chain's CDR3 is CASSLGEGHEQYF. The DNA for the CDR3 is TGCGCCAGCAGCTTGGGAGAGGGCCACGAGCAGTACTTC.

The chain combines TRBV2 with TRBJ2-5, with D possibly being TRBD1 (5 bases). CDR3 size: 14 residues. Per the germline V gene, CDR1 is SNHLY and CDR2 is FYNNEI. V lost 10 bases and J lost 2, with 17 bases in between. The CDR3 sequence is CATAPRVDQETQYF. The DNA of the CDR3 is TGTGCCACTGCTCCCAGGGTTGATCAAGAGACCCAGTACTTC.

This chain joins TRBV27 and TRBJ2-5; D unclear. V lost 0 bases to trimming and J lost 4 bases, with 6 bases between them. Germline V CDR1 and CDR2: MNHEY, SMNVEV (reference sequence). CDR3 length equals 13 residues. CDR3 sequence: CASSLSIAETQYF. CDR3 DNA sequence: TGTGCCAGCAGTTTATCGATAGCAGAGACCCAGTACTTC.

This sequence joins TRBV5-1 and TRBJ2-1, with TRBD1 matching over 8 bases. Trimming at V came to 2 bases and at J to 2 bases, leaving 9 bases not matched to a gene. Germline assignment: CDR1 SGHRS and CDR2 YFSETQ. There are 17 residues in the CDR3. CDR3 residues: CASSFLSTGVTYNEQFF. The CDR3 DNA sequence: TGCGCCAGCAGCTTTCTCTCGACAGGGGTAACCTACAATGAGCAGTTCTTC.

J is TRBJ2-2 and V is TRBV5-4, with 7 positions matching TRBD1. This CDR3 has 16 amino acids. The ends lost 4 bases at V and 1 base at J; junction bases unmatched: 7. Germline CDR1 SGHNT, CDR2 YYREEE (reference sequence). DNA of the CDR3: TGTGCCAGCAGCCCGACAGGGCCGAGGAACACCGGGGAGCTGTTTTTT. It is translated as CASSPTGPRNTGELFF.

The chain recombines TRBV28 with TRBJ2-7, with D hard to call. Trimming pared 8 bases from V and 2 bases from J, leaving 13 bases between. The germline CDR1 and CDR2 sequences are MDHEN and SYDVKM. The CDR3 totals 13 residues. CDR3 sequence reads: CASLNNMAYEQYF. The CDR3 DNA reads TGTGCCAGCCTCAATAACATGGCCTACGAGCAGTACTTC.

The chain links TRBV5-1 to TRBJ2-7, with 11 bases matching TRBD2. There are 18 residues in the CDR3. Germline V gene data show CDR1 as SGHRS and CDR2 as YFSETQ. The V gene end was trimmed by 0 bases and the J gene end by 0 bases; junction bases not matched to a gene: 8. Written as DNA, the CDR3 is TGCGCCAGCAGCTTGGTCGGTAGCGGGAGGGCCAACTCCTACGAGCAGTACTTC. Its translation is CASSLVGSGRANSYEQYF.

Only one count was recorded for this clone. The rearrangement joins TRBV6-4 to TRBJ1-5; D gene ambiguous. Germline V CDR1 and CDR2: MRHNA, SNTAGT. This CDR3 is 16 amino acids long. The germline V and J ends were trimmed by 6 bases and 0 bases, with 15 bases remaining between them. In DNA, the CDR3 is TGTGCCAGCAGGTTTTGGGCTACCCATAGCAATCAGCCCCAGCATTTT. This codes for CASRFWATHSNQPQHF.